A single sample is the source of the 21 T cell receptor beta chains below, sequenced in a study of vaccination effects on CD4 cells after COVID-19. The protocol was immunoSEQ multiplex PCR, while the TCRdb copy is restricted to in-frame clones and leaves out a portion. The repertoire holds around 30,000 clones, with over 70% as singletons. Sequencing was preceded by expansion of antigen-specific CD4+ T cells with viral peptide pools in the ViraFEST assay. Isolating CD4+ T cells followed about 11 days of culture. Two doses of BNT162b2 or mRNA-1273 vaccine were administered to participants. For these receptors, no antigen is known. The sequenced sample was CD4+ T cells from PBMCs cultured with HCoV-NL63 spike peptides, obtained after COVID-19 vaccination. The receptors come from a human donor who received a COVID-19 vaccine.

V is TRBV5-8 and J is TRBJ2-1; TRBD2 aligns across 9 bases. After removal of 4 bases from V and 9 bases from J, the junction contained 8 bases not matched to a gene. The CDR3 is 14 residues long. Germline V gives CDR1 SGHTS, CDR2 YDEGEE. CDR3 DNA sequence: TGTGCCAGCAGCCATCTAGCGGGGCGTGGTGAGCAGTTCTTC. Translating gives CASSHLAGRGEQFF.

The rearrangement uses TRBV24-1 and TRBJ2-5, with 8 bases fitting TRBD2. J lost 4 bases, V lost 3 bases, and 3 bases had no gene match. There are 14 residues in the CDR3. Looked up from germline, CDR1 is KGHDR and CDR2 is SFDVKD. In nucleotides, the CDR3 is TGTGCCACCAGTGATGGGACTAGTGGAGAGACCCAGTACTTC. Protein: CATSDGTSGETQYF.

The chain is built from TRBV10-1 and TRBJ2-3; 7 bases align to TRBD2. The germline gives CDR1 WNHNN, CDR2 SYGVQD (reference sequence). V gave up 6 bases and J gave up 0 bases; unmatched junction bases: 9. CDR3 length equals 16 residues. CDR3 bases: TGCGCCAGCAGCCCCCGGGGTAGCGGGAGCACAGATACGCAGTATTTT. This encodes CASSPRGSGSTDTQYF.

The CDR3 coding sequence is TGCGCCAGCAGCATTACAGGGGGCTACGAGCAGTACTTC. Protein: CASSITGGYEQYF. The chain combines TRBV5-1 with TRBJ2-7; 8 bases agree with TRBD1. The CDR3 covers 13 residues. Germline V gives CDR1 SGHRS, CDR2 YFSETQ. Losses at the gene ends were 4 bases for V and 3 bases for J; bases not matched to a gene: 3.

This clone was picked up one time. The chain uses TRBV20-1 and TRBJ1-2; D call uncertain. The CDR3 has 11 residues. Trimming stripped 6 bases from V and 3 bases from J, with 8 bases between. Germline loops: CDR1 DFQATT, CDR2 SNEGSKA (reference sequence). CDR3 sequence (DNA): TGCAGTGCGTCCACCTACTATGGCTACACCTTC. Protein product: CSASTYYGYTF.

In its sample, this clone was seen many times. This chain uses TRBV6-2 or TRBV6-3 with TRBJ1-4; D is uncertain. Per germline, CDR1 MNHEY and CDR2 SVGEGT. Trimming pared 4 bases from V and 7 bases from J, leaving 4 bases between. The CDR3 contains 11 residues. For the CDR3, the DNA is TGTGCCAGCAGTTTAACTGAAAAACTGTTTTTT. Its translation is CASSLTEKLFF.

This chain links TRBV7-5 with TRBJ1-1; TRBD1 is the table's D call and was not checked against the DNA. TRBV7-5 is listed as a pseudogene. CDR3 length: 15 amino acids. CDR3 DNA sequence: TGTGTCAGAAGCCCGGACAGGCTCGATGGGACTGAAGCTTTCTTT. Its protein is CVRSPDRLDGTEAFF.

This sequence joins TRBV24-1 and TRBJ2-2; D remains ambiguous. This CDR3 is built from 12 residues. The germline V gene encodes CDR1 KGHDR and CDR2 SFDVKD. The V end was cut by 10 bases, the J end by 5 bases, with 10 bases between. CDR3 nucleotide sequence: TGTGCCACTTCCAGCTGGACCGGGGAGCTGTTTTTT. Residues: CATSSWTGELFF.

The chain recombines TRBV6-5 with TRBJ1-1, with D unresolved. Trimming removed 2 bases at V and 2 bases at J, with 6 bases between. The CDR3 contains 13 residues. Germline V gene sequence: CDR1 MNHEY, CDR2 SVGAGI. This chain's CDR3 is CASSYRANTEAFF. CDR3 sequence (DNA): TGTGCCAGCAGTTACAGGGCAAACACTGAAGCTTTCTTT.

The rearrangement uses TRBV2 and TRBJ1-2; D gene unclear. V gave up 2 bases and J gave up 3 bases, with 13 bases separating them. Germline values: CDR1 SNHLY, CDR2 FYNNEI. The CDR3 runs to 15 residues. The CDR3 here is CASSEKGIEDYGYTF. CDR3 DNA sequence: TGTGCCAGCAGTGAAAAGGGCATCGAAGACTATGGCTACACCTTC.

The CDR3 loop reads CASSIQGVPTEAFF. CDR3 DNA: TGTGCCAGTAGTATACAGGGGGTACCTACTGAAGCTTTCTTT. V gene TRBV19 combines with J gene TRBJ1-1; 7 bases are a match to TRBD1. Germline V gene data show CDR1 as LNHDA and CDR2 as SQIVND (reference sequence). Trimming cost V 2 bases and J 5 bases; bases outside gene matches: 5. The CDR3 loop spans 14 amino acids.

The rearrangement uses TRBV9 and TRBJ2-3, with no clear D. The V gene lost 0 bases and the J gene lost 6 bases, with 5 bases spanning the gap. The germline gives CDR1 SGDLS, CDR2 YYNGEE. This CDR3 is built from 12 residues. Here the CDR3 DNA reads TGTGCCAGCAGCGTAGCTGGGGATACGCAGTATTTT. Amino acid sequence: CASSVAGDTQYF.

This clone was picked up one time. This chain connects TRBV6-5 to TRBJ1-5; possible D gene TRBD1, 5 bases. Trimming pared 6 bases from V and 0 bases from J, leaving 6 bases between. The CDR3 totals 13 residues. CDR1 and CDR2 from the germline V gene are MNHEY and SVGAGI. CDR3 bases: TGTGCCAGCAGGACAGATAGCAATCAGCCCCAGCATTTT. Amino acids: CASRTDSNQPQHF.

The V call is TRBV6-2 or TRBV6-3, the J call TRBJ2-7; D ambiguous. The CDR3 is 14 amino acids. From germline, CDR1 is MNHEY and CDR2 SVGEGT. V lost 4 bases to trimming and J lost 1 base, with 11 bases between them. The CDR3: CASSSLRTSYEQYF. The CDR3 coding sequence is TGTGCCAGCAGTTCACTACGAACTTCCTACGAGCAGTACTTC.

CDR3 nucleotide sequence: TGTGCCTCATCTCCCGGGGGCAGGGGTGGGGATGAAAAACTGTTTTTT. This codes for CASSPGGRGGDEKLFF. The chain links TRBV15 to TRBJ1-4, with D maybe TRBD1 (6 bases). Germline values: CDR1 LNHNV, CDR2 YYDKDF (reference sequence). CDR3 length equals 16 residues. With 11 bases removed from V and 6 bases from J, the gap between germline ends came to 25 bases.

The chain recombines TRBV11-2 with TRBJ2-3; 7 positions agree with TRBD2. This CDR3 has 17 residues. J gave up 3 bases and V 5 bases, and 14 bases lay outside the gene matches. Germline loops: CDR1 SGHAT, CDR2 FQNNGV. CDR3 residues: CASSPGTIWRDTDTQYF. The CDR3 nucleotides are TGTGCCAGCAGCCCCGGGACTATCTGGAGGGATACAGATACGCAGTATTTT.

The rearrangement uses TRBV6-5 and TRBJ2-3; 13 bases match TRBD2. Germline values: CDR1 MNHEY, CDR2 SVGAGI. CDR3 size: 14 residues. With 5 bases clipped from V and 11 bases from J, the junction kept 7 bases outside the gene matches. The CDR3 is CASSRTGTSGMQYF. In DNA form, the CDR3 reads TGTGCCAGCAGTAGGACCGGGACTAGCGGGATGCAGTATTTT.

Written as DNA, the CDR3 is TGTGCCAGCAGCCAAGGACCGGGACAAGGGTCGGGAAACACCATATATTTT. Translated: CASSQGPGQGSGNTIYF. This chain links TRBV3-1 (or the pseudogene TRBV3-2) with TRBJ1-3; possible D gene TRBD1, 6 bases. The CDR3 contains 17 residues. Germline V gives CDR1 LGHDT, CDR2 YNNKEL (reference sequence). V shed 1 base and J shed 4 bases, with 17 bases lying between them.

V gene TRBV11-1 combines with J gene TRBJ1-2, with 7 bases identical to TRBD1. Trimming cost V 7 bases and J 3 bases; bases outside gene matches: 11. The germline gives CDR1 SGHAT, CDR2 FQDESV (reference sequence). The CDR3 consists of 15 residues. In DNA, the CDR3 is TGTGCCAGCACGCAAACGACCGGGACAGACTATGGCTACACCTTC. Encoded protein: CASTQTTGTDYGYTF.

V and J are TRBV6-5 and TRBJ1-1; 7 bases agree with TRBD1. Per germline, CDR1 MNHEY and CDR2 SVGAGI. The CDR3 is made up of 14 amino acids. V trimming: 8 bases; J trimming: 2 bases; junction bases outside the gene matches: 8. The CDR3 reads CASVEQGFNTEAFF. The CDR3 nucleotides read TGTGCCAGCGTAGAACAGGGGTTTAACACTGAAGCTTTCTTT.

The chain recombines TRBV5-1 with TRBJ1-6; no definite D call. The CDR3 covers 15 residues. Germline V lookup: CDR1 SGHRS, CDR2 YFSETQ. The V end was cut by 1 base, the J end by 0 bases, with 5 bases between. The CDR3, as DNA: TGCGCCAGCAGCTTGACGAGCTCCTATAATTCACCCCTCCACTTT. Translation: CASSLTSSYNSPLHF.